This entry lists 30 T cell receptor beta chains sequenced from one sample in a study of OX40 agonist ivuxolimab in advanced cancers. Produced via immunoSEQ multiplex PCR; TCRdb's table is partial and in-frame only. The profile covers tens of thousands of clones, with roughly 84% appearing a single time and less than 2% taken by the ten largest. Material: CD4+ or CD8+ T cells sorted from blood, obtained in a trial of the OX40 agonist ivuxolimab. These receptors came from an adult with an advanced solid tumor such as melanoma, head and neck, liver or kidney cancer.

In this sample, this clone turned up once. The chain has TRBV5-1 and TRBJ2-2; unclear D gene. V lost 0 bases and J 1 base, leaving 10 bases between the germline ends. This CDR3 has 16 residues. The V gene's germline CDR1 is SGHRS and CDR2 YFSETQ. CDR3 in amino acids: CASSLGSLENTGELFF. In nucleotides, the CDR3 is TGCGCCAGCAGCTTGGGTTCCCTAGAGAACACCGGGGAGCTGTTTTTT.

This CDR3 is CASSVGGGGTDTQYF. The CDR3 DNA follows: TGTGCCAGCAGCGTAGGTGGAGGGGGGACAGATACGCAGTATTTT. This chain uses TRBV9 with TRBJ2-3; the D call may be TRBD1 or TRBD2 (6 bases each). Looked up from germline, CDR1 is SGDLS and CDR2 is YYNGEE. Trimming left V 0 bases short and J 3 bases short, with 11 bases between. CDR3 length: 15 amino acids.

Written as DNA, the CDR3 is TGTGCCAGCAGCCAAGCCACGGACAGGGGGCCGTATAGCAATCAGCCCCAGCATTTT. Residues: CASSQATDRGPYSNQPQHF. The chain links TRBV5-5 to TRBJ1-5, with 11 bases identical to TRBD1. Germline V gives CDR1 SGHKS, CDR2 YYEKEE (reference sequence). V lost 4 bases, J lost 0 bases, and 12 bases stayed unmatched. This CDR3 is built from 19 residues.

This clone occurred once. The genes are TRBV5-1 and TRBJ1-4, with TRBD1 matching over 7 bases. Germline V CDR1 and CDR2: SGHRS, YFSETQ. This CDR3 region has 15 residues. The junction had 6 bases not matched to a gene; V was cut back by 3 bases and J by 4 bases. CDR3 sequence reads: CASSWEGQLNEKLFF. The CDR3 DNA reads as TGCGCCAGCAGCTGGGAGGGACAGCTTAATGAAAAACTGTTTTTT.

The chain has TRBV2 and TRBJ2-7; D possibly corresponds to TRBD1 (6 bases). The CDR3 runs 13 residues. Looked up from germline, CDR1 is SNHLY and CDR2 is FYNNEI. V lost 2 bases and J 1 base, leaving 6 bases between the germline ends. This CDR3 is CASSEQGSYEQYF. Here the CDR3 DNA reads TGTGCCAGCAGTGAACAGGGGTCCTACGAGCAGTACTTC.

The V and J genes are TRBV27 and TRBJ1-5; D possibly corresponds to TRBD1 (5 bases). CDR1 MNHEY and CDR2 SMNVEV come from the germline V gene (reference sequence). The CDR3 length is 16 residues. V gave up 4 bases and J gave up 2 bases, with 15 bases separating them. The CDR3 DNA follows: TGTGCCAGCAGTTCTAACCAGGGTGTGGGCAATCAGCCCCAGCATTTT. Its translation is CASSSNQGVGNQPQHF.

V usage is TRBV5-1 and J usage is TRBJ2-5; the match to TRBD2 covers 7 bases. The ends lost 3 bases at V and 1 base at J; junction bases unmatched: 3. CDR1 is SGHRS, CDR2 YFSETQ, per germline. This CDR3 is built from 14 residues. The CDR3 region is CASSSPGGQETQYF. The CDR3 DNA reads as TGCGCCAGCAGCTCCCCGGGGGGCCAAGAGACCCAGTACTTC.

This clone has a single count. The chain combines TRBV5-4 with TRBJ2-2; 14 bases align to TRBD2. This CDR3 has 18 amino acids. Germline-derived CDR1 and CDR2 are SGHNT and YYREEE (reference sequence). J was trimmed by 5 bases and V by 4 bases; bases with no gene match: 10. CDR3 nucleotide sequence: TGTGCCAGCAGCCCGGGACTAGCGGGAGTGGGGCGGACCGGGGAGCTGTTTTTT. It yields the protein CASSPGLAGVGRTGELFF.

V is TRBV19 and J is TRBJ1-4; 8 nucleotides agree with TRBD1. This CDR3 spans 14 amino acids. Germline values: CDR1 LNHDA, CDR2 SQIVND (reference sequence). V was clipped by 6 bases and J by 6 bases; unmatched bases: 6. The DNA of the CDR3 is TGTGCCAGTAGCCGGACAGGGATGGATGAAAAACTGTTTTTT. It encodes CASSRTGMDEKLFF.

The rearrangement uses TRBV6-6 and TRBJ1-1; 8 bases agree with TRBD1. This CDR3 is 13 amino acids long. Germline CDR1 MNHNY, CDR2 SVGAGI (reference sequence). V trimming: 6 bases; J trimming: 4 bases; junction bases outside the gene matches: 4. CDR3 in amino acids: CASRNDRGTEAFF. CDR3 coding DNA: TGTGCCAGCAGAAACGACAGGGGCACTGAAGCTTTCTTT.

CDR3 sequence: CASSLDNGGGADTQYF. The CDR3 DNA reads TGCGCCAGCAGCTTGGATAACGGAGGGGGCGCAGATACGCAGTATTTT. J is TRBJ2-3 and V is TRBV5-1; D is perhaps TRBD1 (7 bases). Germline V gene data show CDR1 as SGHRS and CDR2 as YFSETQ. V lost 0 bases and J 4 bases, leaving 15 bases between the germline ends. There are 16 residues in the CDR3.

This clone showed up just once. This chain links TRBV15 with TRBJ1-5; a weak D match, TRBD1 (5 bases). Deletions cut 0 bases from V and 4 bases from J, with 19 bases between. Germline CDR1 reads LNHNV; CDR2 reads YYDKDF (reference sequence). CDR3 length: 18 residues. The CDR3 is CATSRDRRAGTVNQPQHF. Here the CDR3 DNA reads TGTGCCACCAGCAGAGATAGGAGGGCAGGGACGGTGAATCAGCCCCAGCATTTT.

V and J are TRBV14 and TRBJ2-1, with TRBD1 matching 9 bases. The CDR3 loop spans 15 amino acids. Germline V gives CDR1 SGHDN, CDR2 FVKESK. V lost 1 base, J lost 4 bases, and 2 bases stayed unmatched. The CDR3 DNA sequence: TGTGCCAGCAGCCAAGGACAGGGGGGATACAATGAGCAGTTCTTC. Translated: CASSQGQGGYNEQFF.

This chain uses TRBV29-1 with TRBJ2-5; 8 bases align to TRBD1. In germline, CDR1 is SQVTM, CDR2 ANQGSEA. V gave up 2 bases and J gave up 0 bases; unmatched junction bases: 8. The CDR3 length is 16 residues. In DNA, the CDR3 is TGCAGCGTTGAAAGGGGGACAGGTTGGGACCAAGAGACCCAGTACTTC. It translates to CSVERGTGWDQETQYF.

The chain has TRBV11-3 and TRBJ2-2; 10 bases are shared with TRBD1. The CDR3 loop spans 15 amino acids. Germline CDR1 is SGHNT and CDR2 is YENEEA. The J segment lost 3 bases and the V segment lost 5 bases, leaving 3 bases of the junction unmatched. CDR3 amino acids: CASSTGTGDTGELFF. DNA for the CDR3: TGTGCCAGCAGCACCGGGACAGGGGACACCGGGGAGCTGTTTTTT.

This chain links TRBV27 with TRBJ2-5; D perhaps matches TRBD1 (6 bases). Germline loops: CDR1 MNHEY, CDR2 SMNVEV (reference sequence). The CDR3 runs to 16 residues. V lost 5 bases to trimming and J lost 2 bases, with 18 bases between them. The CDR3 DNA follows: TGTGCCAGCAGTGCGAACAGGGCTTCGGGACAAGAGACCCAGTACTTC. It yields the protein CASSANRASGQETQYF.

The V call is TRBV9, the J call TRBJ2-2, with 13 bases identical to TRBD2. This CDR3 is 20 amino acids long. Trimming took 0 bases from V and 0 from J; bases not matched to a gene: 8. Germline V CDR1 and CDR2: SGDLS, YYNGEE. The CDR3 nucleotides read TGTGCCAGCAGCGTAGCTACGTGGACTAGCGGGAGTCCGAACACCGGGGAGCTGTTTTTT. It yields the protein CASSVATWTSGSPNTGELFF.

The chain combines TRBV19 with TRBJ2-5; D is perhaps TRBD1 (6 bases). Germline-derived CDR1 and CDR2 are LNHDA and SQIVND (reference sequence). The CDR3 loop spans 14 amino acids. Trimming shortened V by 6 bases and J by 3 bases, and 14 bases separated the two germline ends. This CDR3 reads CASRSRTAEETQYF. CDR3 sequence (DNA): TGTGCCAGTAGATCGAGGACAGCGGAAGAGACCCAGTACTTC.

The chain has TRBV10-2 and TRBJ2-3; 14 bases agree with TRBD2. In germline, CDR1 is WSHSY, CDR2 SAAADI. The CDR3 extends over 15 amino acids. J gave up 6 bases and V 4 bases, and 3 bases lay outside the gene matches. The CDR3: CASSGTSGRTDTQYF. The CDR3 bases are TGCGCCAGCAGTGGGACTAGCGGGAGGACGGATACGCAGTATTTT.

CDR3 residues: CASSARTGTGNTIYF. The CDR3 region has the DNA TGTGCCAGCAGCGCCCGGACAGGGACTGGAAACACCATATATTTT. The J gene is TRBJ1-3, the V gene TRBV7-2, with TRBD1 matching 8 bases. The CDR3 has 15 residues. V was pared by 5 bases and J by 2 bases, with 5 bases of the junction left unmatched. Germline V gives CDR1 SGHTA, CDR2 FQGNSA.

The CDR3 protein is CASSPPTTGNEQYF. The CDR3 coding sequence is TGCGCCAGCAGCCCGCCGACCACAGGTAACGAGCAGTACTTC. V and J are TRBV5-1 and TRBJ2-7, with D tentatively TRBD1 (5 bases). Trimming pared 4 bases from V and 5 bases from J, leaving 16 bases between. The CDR3 is made up of 14 amino acids. Germline assignment: CDR1 SGHRS and CDR2 YFSETQ.

V gene TRBV7-9 combines with J gene TRBJ1-4; TRBD1 matches at 9 bases. The CDR3 spans 16 residues. CDR1 and CDR2 (germline): SEHNR, FQNEAQ (reference sequence). With 2 bases clipped from V and 7 bases from J, the junction kept 8 bases outside the gene matches. The CDR3, as DNA: TGTGCCAGCAGCTTACTCGGACAGGGGCAGGGTGAAAAACTGTTTTTT. It is translated as CASSLLGQGQGEKLFF.

This sequence joins TRBV30 and TRBJ1-1; possible D gene TRBD1, 5 bases. This CDR3 is built from 13 residues. Looked up from germline, CDR1 is GTSNPN and CDR2 is SVGIG (reference sequence). V lost 2 bases to trimming and J lost 3 bases, with 10 bases between them. This CDR3 reads CAWSKEQDTEAFF. Here the CDR3 DNA reads TGTGCCTGGAGTAAAGAACAGGACACTGAAGCTTTCTTT.

The chain has TRBV15 and TRBJ1-5, with a weak D call TRBD1 (6 bases). This CDR3 spans 15 amino acids. The V end lost 0 bases, the J end lost 9 bases, and 15 bases lay between the germline ends. CDR1 and CDR2 from the germline V gene are LNHNV and YYDKDF (reference sequence). Here the CDR3 DNA reads TGTGCCACCAGCAGAGAGACAGGCCGTGTTGCGCCCCAGCATTTT. Protein product: CATSRETGRVAPQHF.

The chain combines TRBV5-5 with TRBJ1-2; 7 bases align to TRBD1. The V gene end was trimmed by 4 bases and the J gene end by 8 bases; junction bases not matched to a gene: 8. The germline CDR1 and CDR2 sequences are SGHKS and YYEKEE (reference sequence). CDR3 length equals 13 residues. CDR3: CASSVPGGNGYTF. The CDR3 DNA reads TGTGCCAGCAGCGTACCAGGGGGTAACGGCTACACCTTC.

V gene TRBV4-1 combines with J gene TRBJ1-1; TRBD1 agrees at 11 bases. CDR1 is MGHRA, CDR2 YSYEKL, per germline. The J segment lost 5 bases and the V segment lost 4 bases, leaving 6 bases of the junction unmatched. The CDR3 has 15 residues. The DNA for the CDR3 is TGCGCCAGCAGCCGCGTGGGACAGGGGGTAACTGAAGCTTTCTTT. Its protein product is CASSRVGQGVTEAFF.

The rearrangement links TRBV2 to TRBJ2-1; tentatively, D is TRBD2 (6 bases). From germline, CDR1 is SNHLY and CDR2 FYNNEI. CDR3 length equals 16 residues. Trimming removed 7 bases at V and 5 bases at J, with 21 bases between. The CDR3 nucleotides read TGTGCCAGCACCCGAATGGCGGGGAGGTACCACAATGAGCAGTTCTTC. It is translated as CASTRMAGRYHNEQFF. Combining the CDR3 with reference TRBV2 and TRBJ2-1 gives the whole variable domain EPEVTQTPSHQVTQMGQEVILRCVPISNHLYFYWYRQILGQKVEFLVSFYNNEISEKSEIFDDQFSVERPDGSNFTLKIRSTKLEDSAMYFCASTRMAGRYHNEQFFGPGTRLTVL.

Written as DNA, the CDR3 is TGTGCCAGCACCGAAGGGACAGGGAACTATCCTTCGAACACCGGGGAGCTGTTTTTT. This gives the protein CASTEGTGNYPSNTGELFF. J is TRBJ2-2 and V is TRBV21-1; TRBD1 was called by the table and not checked on the DNA. TRBV21-1 is described as a pseudogene. The CDR3 is 19 residues long.

The chain recombines TRBV27 with TRBJ1-5, with 10 bases fitting TRBD1. V lost 6 bases and J lost 2; bases outside the gene matches: 10. This CDR3 contains 17 residues. The germline V gene encodes CDR1 MNHEY and CDR2 SMNVEV (reference sequence). The CDR3 loop reads CASSPRQGATGNQPQHF. CDR3 bases: TGTGCCAGCAGCCCCAGACAGGGGGCGACTGGCAATCAGCCCCAGCATTTT.

The rearrangement uses TRBV12-2 and TRBJ2-1; TRBD2 reflects the table's D call only, with no check against the DNA. TRBV12-2 is marked as a pseudogene. This CDR3 is 16 amino acids long. The CDR3 DNA is TGTGCAAGTCGCTTAGGGCCTAGCGGGAGGGCCTTACCACAGTTCTTC. Translated: CASRLGPSGRALPQFF.